This TCR beta chain emerged from a study of PD-1 blockade in classical Hodgkin lymphoma. Study-level findings and limits: The study found complete responders had baseline diversity similar to newly diagnosed patients. TCR diversity at baseline was reported to be reduced in newly diagnosed patients relative to healthy donors.

Relapse after autologous stem cell transplantation occurred in every patient, and brentuximab vedotin exposure varied. The CDR3 runs to 14 residues. V gave up 5 bases and J gave up 7 bases, with 15 bases separating them. Germline V gene data show CDR1 as LNHDA and CDR2 as SQIVND (reference sequence). As regards this clone: What it binds is not known.

The table came from immunoSEQ multiplex PCR; TCRdb's copy has only in-frame clones and leaves some out. The sample lists about 22,000 clones, 69% occurring once. This sample comprised peripheral blood mononuclear cells (PBMCs), obtained at baseline. The V and J genes are TRBV19 and TRBJ2-1; tentatively, D is TRBD2 (5 bases). The clonotype originates from a human donor with classical Hodgkin lymphoma. CDR3 sequence: CASSARDTGNEQFF. Here the CDR3 DNA reads TGTGCCAGTAGTGCCCGGGATACGGGGAATGAGCAGTTCTTC.